This record looks at one T cell receptor beta chain sequence and its context. Method: immunoSEQ multiplex PCR; TCRdb's copy keeps in-frame clones and lacks some. In the table there are 350,000 to 400,000 clones, around 91% of which are singletons. The data are from a study of blood T cell repertoires in COVID-19. The CDR3 is made up of 15 amino acids. This rearrangement joins TRBV21-1 to TRBJ1-2; TRBD1 is the table's D call and was not checked against the DNA. TRBV21-1 is deemed a pseudogene. This clonotype originated in a man aged 18 to 29 who had recovered from COVID-19. The sequenced sample was PBMCs or T cells enriched from blood (not recorded which). CDR3 sequence reads: CASSTAGTGVRGYTF. CDR3 DNA sequence: TGTGCCAGCAGCACGGCCGGGACAGGGGTTCGCGGCTACACCTTC.